The source of this T cell receptor beta chain is a study of blood T cell repertoires in COVID-19 (TCRdb year 2020). A note on the overall study: The collaborator samples originated in the United States, Italy and Spain and spanned the acute and convalescent phases of COVID-19. The material from the prospective study consisted of cDNA or gDNA derived from T cells, B-cell-depleted T cells, or PBMCs. The dataset comprised deeply sampled blood TCRbeta repertoires from subjects exposed to, actively infected with, or recovered from COVID-19. A freely available public database, intended as a resource for researchers studying the immune response to SARS-CoV-2, is where the repertoires were released. The samples were drawn from the first 160 participants of the ongoing ImmuneRACE study and from 1,200 or so subjects provided by 6 global collaborators. Sample metadata almost always included a de-identified subject ID, COVID-19 status, age in years and sex. Where available, HLA class I and class II types were obtained from metadata supplied by the sample provider rather than from assay-based typing.

On this clone: The antigen this receptor binds is unknown. Nothing much larger sits one base from this clone, and base qualities are not available.

The immunoSEQ Assay, a bias-controlled multiplex PCR, was used to amplify TCRbeta CDR3 regions from genomic DNA. The original methods were these. Within the assay, amplification of reference gene primers was used to estimate how many nucleated cells each sample contained. To quantify the absolute abundance of each unique TCRbeta CDR3 rearrangement, sequence reads were collapsed and filtered. For each sample, productive Simpson clonality was calculated as the square root of Simpson's diversity index across productive rearrangements. The source is immuneACCESS, and TCRdb retained only in-frame sequences with V and J called. Part of the clones is not carried over; for the studies checked, unresolved V genes explain less than half of this, and the remainder is unexplained. V, J and clone size are those of that table, while D and trimming were read from the DNA. For this sample the table gives roughly 160,000 clones, of which 85% to 90% were detected only once. Roughly 2.5% of the sample is held by the ten biggest clonotypes.

In Seattle, one collaborating source enrolled patients while the infection was active and tracked those patients longitudinally over the course of disease. Whole blood was collected in K2EDTA tubes by collaborating institutions according to the institutions' own protocols. For TCRbeta analysis, collaborators shipped samples as frozen whole blood, isolated PBMCs, or DNA extracted from either of those sample types. The study at large found these results: Clinical and demographic metadata were provided uncurated, with the amount varying by source and participant.

V lost 4 bases and J lost 4 bases, and the count of bases not matched to a germline gene is 3. From the germline V gene, CDR1 is SGHRS and CDR2 is YFSETQ. Spanning cysteine to phenylalanine, the CDR3 consists of 14 amino acids. The read is trimmed to its CDR3 DNA, 42 bases read in frame from base 1. The rearrangement combines TRBV5-1 with TRBJ1-1; a stretch of 11 junction bases matches TRBD1. Source material: peripheral blood. This TCR was sampled from a woman older than 75 with COVID-19, enrolled during active disease. The CDR3 protein sequence reads: CASSHGTGGTEAFF. The nucleotides are TGCGCCAGCAGCCATGGGACAGGGGGCACTGAAGCTTTCTTT. The reference TRBV5-1 and TRBJ1-1 proteins fill in what lies around the CDR3, so the full variable domain reads KAGVTQTPRYLIKTRGQQVTLSCSPISGHRSVSWYQQTPGQGLQFLFEYFSETQRNKGNFPGRFSGRQFSNSRSEMNVSTLELGDSALYLCASSHGTGGTEAFFGQGTRLTVV.